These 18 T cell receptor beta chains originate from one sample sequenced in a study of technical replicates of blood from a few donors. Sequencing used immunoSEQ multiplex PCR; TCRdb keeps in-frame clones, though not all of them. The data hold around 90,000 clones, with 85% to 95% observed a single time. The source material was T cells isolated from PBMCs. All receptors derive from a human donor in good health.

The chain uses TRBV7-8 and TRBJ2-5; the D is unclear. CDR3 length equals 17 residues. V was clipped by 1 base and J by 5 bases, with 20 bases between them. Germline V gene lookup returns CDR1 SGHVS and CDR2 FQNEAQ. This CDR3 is CASSLDRLKIMSETQYF. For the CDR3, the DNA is TGTGCCAGCAGCTTAGATAGACTTAAGATAATGTCTGAGACCCAGTACTTC.

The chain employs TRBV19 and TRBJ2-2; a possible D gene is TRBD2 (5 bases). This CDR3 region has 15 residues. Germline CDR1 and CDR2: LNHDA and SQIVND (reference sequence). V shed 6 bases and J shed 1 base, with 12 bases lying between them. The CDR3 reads CASRPMAGNTGELFF. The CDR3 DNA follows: TGTGCCAGTAGACCGATGGCGGGGAACACCGGGGAGCTGTTTTTT. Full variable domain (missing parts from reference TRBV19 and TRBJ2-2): DGGITQSPKYLFRKEGQNVTLSCEQNLNHDAMYWYRQDPGQGLRLIYYSQIVNDFQKGDIAEGYSVSREKKESFPLTVTSAQKNPTAFYLCASRPMAGNTGELFFGEGSRLTVL.

Here the CDR3 DNA reads TGTGCCAGCAGCCTGACGGGGGTCGGAGTGGAAAGAGAGACCCAGTACTTC. Translated: CASSLTGVGVERETQYF. This rearrangement joins TRBV14 to TRBJ2-5; D possibly corresponds to TRBD2 (6 bases). The CDR3 has 17 residues. Trimming removed 4 bases from V and 4 bases from J, with 22 bases in between. CDR1 and CDR2 from the germline V gene are SGHDN and FVKESK.

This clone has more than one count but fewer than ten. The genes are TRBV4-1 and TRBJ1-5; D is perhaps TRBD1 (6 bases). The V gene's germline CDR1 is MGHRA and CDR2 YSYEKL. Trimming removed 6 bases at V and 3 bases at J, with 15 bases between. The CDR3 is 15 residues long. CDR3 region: CASSPQGEVNQPQHF. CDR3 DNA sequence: TGCGCCAGCAGTCCACAGGGAGAGGTCAATCAGCCCCAGCATTTT.

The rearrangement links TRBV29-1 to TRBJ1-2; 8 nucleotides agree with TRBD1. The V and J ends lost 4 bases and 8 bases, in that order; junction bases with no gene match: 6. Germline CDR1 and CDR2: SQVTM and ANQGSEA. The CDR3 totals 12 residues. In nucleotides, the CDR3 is TGCAGCGTTGCAGGGGGCGGAGGCGGCTACACCTTC. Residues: CSVAGGGGGYTF.

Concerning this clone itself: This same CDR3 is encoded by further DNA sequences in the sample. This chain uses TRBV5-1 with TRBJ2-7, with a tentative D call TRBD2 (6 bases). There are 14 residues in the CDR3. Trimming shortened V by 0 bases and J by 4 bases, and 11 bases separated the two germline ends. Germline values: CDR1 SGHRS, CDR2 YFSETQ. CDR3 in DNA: TGCGCCAGCAGCTTGGCCGGGGGATCTTACGAGCAGTACTTC. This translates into CASSLAGGSYEQYF.

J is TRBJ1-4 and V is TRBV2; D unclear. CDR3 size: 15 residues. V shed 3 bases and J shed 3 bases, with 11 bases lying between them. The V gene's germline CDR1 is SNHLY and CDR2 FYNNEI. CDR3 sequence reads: CASSDGRSSNEKLFF. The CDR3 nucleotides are TGTGCCAGCAGTGACGGTAGGAGTTCTAATGAAAAACTGTTTTTT. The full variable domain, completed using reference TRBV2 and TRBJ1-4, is EPEVTQTPSHQVTQMGQEVILRCVPISNHLYFYWYRQILGQKVEFLVSFYNNEISEKSEIFDDQFSVERPDGSNFTLKIRSTKLEDSAMYFCASSDGRSSNEKLFFGSGTQLSVL.

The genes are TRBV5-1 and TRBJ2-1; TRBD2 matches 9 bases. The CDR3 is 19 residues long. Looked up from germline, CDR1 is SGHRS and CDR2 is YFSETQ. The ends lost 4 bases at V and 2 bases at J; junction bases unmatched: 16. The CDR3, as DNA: TGCGCCAGCAGCGACCATCTTTTTAGCGGGAGTACTACCTACAATGAGCAGTTCTTC. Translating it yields CASSDHLFSGSTTYNEQFF.

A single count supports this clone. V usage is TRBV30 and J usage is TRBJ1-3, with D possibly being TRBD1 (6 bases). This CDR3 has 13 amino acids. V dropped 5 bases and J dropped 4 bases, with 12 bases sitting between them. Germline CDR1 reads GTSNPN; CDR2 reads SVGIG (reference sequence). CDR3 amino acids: CAWQTGLGNTIYF. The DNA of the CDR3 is TGTGCCTGGCAAACAGGGCTAGGAAACACCATATATTTT. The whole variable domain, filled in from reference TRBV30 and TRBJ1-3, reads SQTIHQWPATLVQPVGSPLSLECTVEGTSNPNLYWYRQAAGRGLQLLFYSVGIGQISSEVPQNLSASRPQDRQFILSSKKLLLSDSGFYLCAWQTGLGNTIYFGEGSWLTVV.

The CDR3 sequence: CASSLVAGVSSYNSPLHF. The CDR3 region has the DNA TGTGCCAGCAGCTTAGTTGCGGGGGTGAGCTCCTATAATTCACCCCTCCACTTT. The gene calls are TRBV7-8 and TRBJ1-6; D is perhaps TRBD1 (5 bases). This CDR3 is 18 amino acids long. The V end lost 1 base, the J end lost 0 bases, and 13 bases lay between the germline ends. Germline V gene lookup returns CDR1 SGHVS and CDR2 FQNEAQ.

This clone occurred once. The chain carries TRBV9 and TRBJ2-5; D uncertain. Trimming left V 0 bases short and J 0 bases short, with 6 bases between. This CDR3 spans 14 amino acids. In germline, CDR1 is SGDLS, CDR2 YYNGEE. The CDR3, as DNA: TGTGCCAGCAGCGTAGACGGAGACCAAGAGACCCAGTACTTC. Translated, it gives CASSVDGDQETQYF.

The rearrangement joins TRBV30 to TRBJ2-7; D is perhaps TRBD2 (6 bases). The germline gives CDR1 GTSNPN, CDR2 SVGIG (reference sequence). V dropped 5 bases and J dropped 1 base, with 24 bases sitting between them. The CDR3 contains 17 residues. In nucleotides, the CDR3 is TGTGCCTGGCGAGACTATGGAGGGACCACCAGGTCCTACGAGCAGTACTTC. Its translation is CAWRDYGGTTRSYEQYF.

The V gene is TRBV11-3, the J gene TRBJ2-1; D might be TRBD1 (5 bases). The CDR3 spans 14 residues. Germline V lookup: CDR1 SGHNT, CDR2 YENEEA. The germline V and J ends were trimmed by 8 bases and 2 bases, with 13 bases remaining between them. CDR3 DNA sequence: TGTGCCAGCGTTGGCGACAGCGCCTACAATGAGCAGTTCTTC. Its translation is CASVGDSAYNEQFF.

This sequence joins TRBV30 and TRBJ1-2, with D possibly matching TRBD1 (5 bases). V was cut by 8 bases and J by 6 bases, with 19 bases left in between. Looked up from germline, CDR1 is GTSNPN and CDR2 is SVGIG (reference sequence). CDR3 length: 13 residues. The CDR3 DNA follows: TGTGCCGGGGAGGGGAGGACTCCTGATGGCTACACCTTC. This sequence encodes CAGEGRTPDGYTF.

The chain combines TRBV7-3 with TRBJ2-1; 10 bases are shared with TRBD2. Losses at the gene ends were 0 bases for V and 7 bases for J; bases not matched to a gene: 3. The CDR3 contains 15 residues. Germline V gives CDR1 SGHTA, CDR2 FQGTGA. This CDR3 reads CASSLTLAGANEQFF. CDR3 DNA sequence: TGTGCCAGCAGCTTAACCCTAGCGGGGGCTAATGAGCAGTTCTTC.

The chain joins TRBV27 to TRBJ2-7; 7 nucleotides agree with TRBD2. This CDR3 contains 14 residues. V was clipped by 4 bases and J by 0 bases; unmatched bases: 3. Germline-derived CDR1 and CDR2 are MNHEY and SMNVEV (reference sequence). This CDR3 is CASSSTGGSYEQYF. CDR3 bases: TGTGCCAGCAGTTCCACGGGGGGCTCCTACGAGCAGTACTTC.

The CDR3 spells CASSAPRREWSYEQYF. DNA for the CDR3: TGTGCCAGCAGTGCCCCCCGGAGAGAGTGGTCCTACGAGCAGTACTTC. This chain connects TRBV28 to TRBJ2-7, with no clear D. The germline gives CDR1 MDHEN, CDR2 SYDVKM. The V end was cut by 5 bases, the J end by 1 base, with 18 bases between. The CDR3 contains 16 residues. The variable domain in full, completed from reference TRBV28 and TRBJ2-7, reads DVKVTQSSRYLVKRTGEKVFLECVQDMDHENMFWYRQDPGLGLRLIYFSYDVKMKEKGDIPEGYSVSREKKERFSLILESASTNQTSMYLCASSAPRREWSYEQYFGPGTRLTVT.

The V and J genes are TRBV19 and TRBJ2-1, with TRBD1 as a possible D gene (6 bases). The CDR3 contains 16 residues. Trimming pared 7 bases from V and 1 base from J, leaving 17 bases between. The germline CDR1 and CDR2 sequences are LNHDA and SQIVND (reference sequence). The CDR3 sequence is CASTLNRASSYNEQFF. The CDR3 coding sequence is TGTGCCAGTACCCTTAACAGGGCGTCTTCCTACAATGAGCAGTTCTTC.